This paragraph reports one TCR beta chain. Antigen unknown. Authors' methods: Filtering differed because ImmunoSEQ produced junction-only sequences that carried no quality scores. Measured with immunoSEQ multiplex PCR; TCRdb has only the in-frame clones, and not every one. V, J and clone size were drawn from that table, and D and trimming were deduced from the DNA. The table lists about 2,100,000 clones, 85% to 95% of them singletons. The sample belongs to a study of shared clonotypes between healthy human individuals. Naivety among CD8 cells was defined by CD45RO negativity and positive CCR7 selection, thereby excluding terminally differentiated effector memory CD45RA+ cells. Overall study results and limits: Generation probabilities were higher for clonotypes shared across all four sorted-subset donors than for unshared ones. A limitation of the genetic and exposure-history diversity represented arose from few donors.

Between the trimmed V and J ends, which lost 2 bases and 7 bases, there was a span of 9 bases. Germline lookup yields CDR1 SGHDN and CDR2 FVKESK. The CDR3 is 12 residues long. The chain uses TRBV14 and TRBJ2-7; D is unresolved. This receptor was identified in a young man in good health. Some clones in this sample may be carry-over from other donors' samples. The sample consisted of naive CD8+ T cells from PBMCs. CDR3 bases: TGTGCCAGCAGCCAAAAGCAACGGGAGCAGTACTTC. Translated, it gives CASSQKQREQYF.